This T cell receptor (beta chain) was recovered during a study of sequential checkpoint blockade in melanoma. TCRdb's copy holds only in-frame clones and misses some; the assay was immunoSEQ multiplex PCR. This sample carries some 3,400 clones, about a fifth of them seen once, and the ten largest clones take around 10%. In germline, CDR1 is SGHVT, CDR2 SQSDAQ. The CDR3 loop spans 13 amino acids. Trimming left V 1 base short and J 1 base short, with 4 bases between. Treatment reported: randomized to nivolumab then ipilimumab (arm A) or the reverse (arm B). In this sample, this clone turned up many times.

The material sequenced was tumor tissue (inferred from file names), taken from a patient given nivolumab and ipilimumab in sequence. This chain joins TRBV7-4 and TRBJ2-5; no firm D call. The origin of this receptor is a human donor with melanoma. The CDR3 is CASSLGGQETQYF. The CDR3 DNA is TGTGCCAGCAGCTTAGGGGGCCAAGAGACCCAGTACTTC.